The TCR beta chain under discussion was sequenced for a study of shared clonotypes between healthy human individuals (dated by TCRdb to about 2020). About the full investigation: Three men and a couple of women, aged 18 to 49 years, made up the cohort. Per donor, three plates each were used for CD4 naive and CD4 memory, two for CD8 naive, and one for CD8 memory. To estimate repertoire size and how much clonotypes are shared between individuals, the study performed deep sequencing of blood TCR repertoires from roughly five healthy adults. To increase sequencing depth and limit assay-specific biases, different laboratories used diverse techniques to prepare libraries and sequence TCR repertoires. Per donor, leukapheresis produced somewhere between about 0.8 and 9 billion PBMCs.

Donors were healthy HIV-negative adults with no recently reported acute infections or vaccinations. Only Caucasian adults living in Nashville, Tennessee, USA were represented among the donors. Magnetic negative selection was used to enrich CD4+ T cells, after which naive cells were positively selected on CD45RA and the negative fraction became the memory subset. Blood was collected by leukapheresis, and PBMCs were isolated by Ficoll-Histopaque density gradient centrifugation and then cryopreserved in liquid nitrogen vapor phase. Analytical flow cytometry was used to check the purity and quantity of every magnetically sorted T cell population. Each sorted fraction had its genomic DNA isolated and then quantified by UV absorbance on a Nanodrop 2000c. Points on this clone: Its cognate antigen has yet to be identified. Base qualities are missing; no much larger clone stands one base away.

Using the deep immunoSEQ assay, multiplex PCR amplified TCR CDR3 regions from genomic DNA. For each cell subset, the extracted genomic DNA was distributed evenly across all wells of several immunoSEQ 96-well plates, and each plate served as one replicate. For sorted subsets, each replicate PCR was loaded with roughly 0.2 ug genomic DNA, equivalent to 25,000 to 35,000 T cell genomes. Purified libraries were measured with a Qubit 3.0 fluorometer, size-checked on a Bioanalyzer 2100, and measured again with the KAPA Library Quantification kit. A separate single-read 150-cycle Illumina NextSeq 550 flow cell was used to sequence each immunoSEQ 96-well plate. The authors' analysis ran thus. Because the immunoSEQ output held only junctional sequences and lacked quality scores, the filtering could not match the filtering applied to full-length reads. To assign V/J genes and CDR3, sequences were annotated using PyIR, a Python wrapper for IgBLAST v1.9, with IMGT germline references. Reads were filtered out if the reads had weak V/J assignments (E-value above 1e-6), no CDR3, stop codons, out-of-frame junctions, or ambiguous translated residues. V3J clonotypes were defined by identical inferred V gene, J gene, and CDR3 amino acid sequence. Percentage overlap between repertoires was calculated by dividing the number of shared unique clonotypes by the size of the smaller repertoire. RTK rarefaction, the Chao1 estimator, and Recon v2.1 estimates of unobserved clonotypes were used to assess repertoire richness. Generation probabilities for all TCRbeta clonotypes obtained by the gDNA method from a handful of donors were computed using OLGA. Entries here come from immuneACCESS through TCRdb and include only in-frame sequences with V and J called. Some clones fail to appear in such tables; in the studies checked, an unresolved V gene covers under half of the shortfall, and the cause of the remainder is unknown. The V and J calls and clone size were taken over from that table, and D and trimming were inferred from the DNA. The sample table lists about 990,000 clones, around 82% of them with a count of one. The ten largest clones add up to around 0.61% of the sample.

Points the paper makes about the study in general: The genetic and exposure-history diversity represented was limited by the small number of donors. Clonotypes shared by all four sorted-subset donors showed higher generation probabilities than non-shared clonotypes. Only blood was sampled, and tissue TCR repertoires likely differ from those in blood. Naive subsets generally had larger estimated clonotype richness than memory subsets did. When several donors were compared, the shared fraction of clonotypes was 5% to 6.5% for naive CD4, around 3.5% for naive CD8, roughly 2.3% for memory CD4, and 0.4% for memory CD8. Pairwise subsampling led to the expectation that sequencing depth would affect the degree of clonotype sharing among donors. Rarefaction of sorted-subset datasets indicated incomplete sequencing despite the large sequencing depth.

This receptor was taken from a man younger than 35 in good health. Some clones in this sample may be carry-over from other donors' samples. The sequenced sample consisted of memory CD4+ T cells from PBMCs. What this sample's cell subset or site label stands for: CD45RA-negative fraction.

The nucleotides read TGTGCCAGCAGCTTATCAGGGCGCGAGCAGTACTTC. Its protein product is CASSLSGREQYF. The chain was built from TRBV5-4 and TRBJ2-7; D gene: possibly TRBD1, on 5 matching bases. Taken from cysteine to phenylalanine, the CDR3 has 12 residues. Only the CDR3 DNA stays, 36 bases, in frame from base 1. CDR1 and CDR2 were assigned from the germline V gene (reference sequence) as SGHNT and YYREEE. The germline ends are 9 bases apart after V is trimmed by 2 bases and J by 6 bases.